This T cell receptor beta chain came from a study of CD8 T cells in Susac syndrome. The V end lost 4 bases, the J end lost 7 bases, and 17 bases lay between the germline ends. CDR1 is MNHEY and CDR2 is SMNVEV in the germline V gene (reference sequence). The CDR3 covers 15 residues. CD8+ and CD4+ T cells from blood underwent TCR beta sequencing, which was carried out in a high-throughput format. FACS was used to enrich TEMRA cells, whereas the CD8+ and CD4+ T cells were obtained by negative isolation. This clonotype was found once. Reverse transcription of about 0.5 to 1 ug RNA used random hexamers. Multiplex PCR with immunoSEQ amplified the TCR beta CDR3 across 54 Vbeta and 13 Jbeta. TCRdb processed the immunoSEQ multiplex PCR reads anew with MiXCR; each CDR3 protein has one entry. Of approximately 180,000 distinct CDR3 sequences listed, around 95% are singletons.

This sequence originates from a human donor with multiple sclerosis. J is TRBJ2-4 and V is TRBV27, with D tentatively TRBD2 (6 bases). Sequencing was performed on CD4+ T cells from PBMCs. As DNA, the CDR3 is TGTGCCAGCAGTTCGAGGTCAGGTGGGGGGAACATTCAGTACTTC. This sequence encodes CASSSRSGGGNIQYF.